The 27 T cell receptor beta chains below come from one sample, sequenced in a study of blood T cells in healthy people across ages. The second PCR ran roughly 7 to 12 cycles with a sample-barcoded 5' primer and J-beta primers. TCRdb independently ran MiXCR on the 5' RACE reads; one entry per CDR3 protein. The table has 1,500,000 or so distinct CDR3 sequences, roughly 59% seen once. What was sequenced was blood. The receptors derive from a man younger than 35 in good health.

This clonotype was counted ten times or more. V gene TRBV29-1 combines with J gene TRBJ1-2, with D hard to call. Germline V gene lookup returns CDR1 SQVTM and CDR2 ANQGSEA. V lost 3 bases, J lost 8 bases, and 4 bases lay in between. The CDR3 is 9 amino acids. This chain's CDR3 is CSVEEGYTF. CDR3 in DNA: TGCAGCGTTGAGGAGGGCTACACCTTC.

The chain carries TRBV20-1 and TRBJ1-1; D is perhaps TRBD1 (5 bases). The V gene lost 1 base and the J gene lost 4 bases, with 16 bases spanning the gap. The CDR3 contains 15 residues. The germline V gene encodes CDR1 DFQATT and CDR2 SNEGSKA (reference sequence). The CDR3 spells CSARAGRVGRTEAFF. In DNA, the CDR3 is TGCAGTGCTAGAGCAGGGCGGGTCGGACGCACTGAAGCTTTCTTT.

The chain uses TRBV6-2 or TRBV6-3 and TRBJ2-3; D is uncertain. The germline V and J ends were trimmed by 2 bases and 0 bases, with 9 bases remaining between them. The length of the CDR3 is 15 residues. Per the germline V gene, CDR1 is MNHEY and CDR2 is SVGEGT. The CDR3 sequence: CASSYHRTSTDTQYF. DNA for the CDR3: TGTGCCAGCAGTTACCATAGAACCAGCACAGATACGCAGTATTTT.

The chain combines TRBV20-1 with TRBJ1-5; D not resolved. The CDR3 sequence is 13 residues long. Trimming left V 2 bases short and J 4 bases short, with 9 bases between. Germline V gives CDR1 DFQATT, CDR2 SNEGSKA (reference sequence). CDR3 in DNA: TGCAGTGCTAGATTAGGGCCGAATCAGCCCCAGCATTTT. Its translation is CSARLGPNQPQHF.

This clonotype was seen a few times. The gene calls are TRBV5-1 and TRBJ1-5; D ambiguous. This CDR3 contains 13 residues. Germline V gene sequence: CDR1 SGHRS, CDR2 YFSETQ. V lost 0 bases and J lost 3, with 4 bases in between. DNA for the CDR3: TGCGCCAGCAGCTTGGATAACAATCAGCCCCAGCATTTT. Protein: CASSLDNNQPQHF.

This clonotype appeared a few times. The rearrangement uses TRBV29-1 and TRBJ2-3, with TRBD1 identical over 8 bases. CDR3 length equals 17 residues. V shed 0 bases, J shed 4 bases, and the junction held 12 bases outside the gene matches. CDR1 SQVTM and CDR2 ANQGSEA come from the germline V gene. CDR3 sequence reads: CSVEDPLGGQDPDTQYF. The DNA of the CDR3 is TGCAGCGTTGAAGATCCATTAGGGGGACAGGACCCAGATACGCAGTATTTT.

Only a few counts were recorded for this clonotype. The chain carries TRBV7-2 and TRBJ2-7, with TRBD2 as a possible D gene (5 bases). The CDR3 loop spans 15 amino acids. V lost 1 base to trimming and J lost 2 bases, with 12 bases between them. Germline CDR1 reads SGHTA; CDR2 reads FQGNSA. CDR3 in amino acids: CASSLGGQVTYEQYF. The CDR3 coding sequence is TGTGCCAGCAGCTTAGGAGGGCAGGTGACCTACGAGCAGTACTTC.

This clonotype occurred once. The rearrangement links TRBV6-2 or TRBV6-3 to TRBJ2-1; D may correspond to TRBD1 or TRBD2 (5 bases each). Germline V gene sequence: CDR1 MNHEY, CDR2 SVGEGT. V was trimmed by 0 bases and J by 6 bases, leaving 18 bases between them. The CDR3 consists of 17 residues. The CDR3 DNA reads TGTGCCAGCAGTTACTCGCTTAGCGTGAGGGGCCCCAATGAGCAGTTCTTC. This gives the protein CASSYSLSVRGPNEQFF.

The rearrangement links TRBV20-1 to TRBJ1-2; TRBD1 agrees at 10 bases. Losses at the gene ends were 3 bases for V and 0 bases for J; bases not matched to a gene: 10. The germline V gene has CDR1 DFQATT and CDR2 SNEGSKA (reference sequence). This CDR3 contains 17 residues. CDR3 protein: CSASLRGQGISNYGYTF. Here the CDR3 DNA reads TGCAGTGCTAGCCTGCGGGGACAGGGGATTTCTAACTATGGCTACACCTTC.

This clonotype was observed a few times. J is TRBJ1-4 and V is TRBV3-1, with TRBD1 matching 10 bases. Germline V gene lookup returns CDR1 LGHDT and CDR2 YNNKEL (reference sequence). The CDR3 is 13 amino acids. V dropped 7 bases and J dropped 5; count of bases not matched to a gene: 1. CDR3 sequence (DNA): TGTGCCAGCACGGACAGGGGGAATGAAAAACTGTTTTTT. Translation gives CASTDRGNEKLFF.

This chain connects TRBV6-5 to TRBJ2-7; 14 bases agree with TRBD2. V was clipped by 4 bases and J by 2 bases; unmatched bases: 10. Germline CDR1 and CDR2: MNHEY and SVGAGI. This CDR3 contains 18 residues. The CDR3 loop reads CASSSTAAGLAGAYEQYF. Here the CDR3 DNA reads TGTGCCAGCAGTTCCACCGCCGCGGGACTAGCGGGAGCCTACGAGCAGTACTTC.

The chain uses TRBV28 and TRBJ2-3; TRBD2 matches 8 bases. The CDR3 spans 17 residues. Germline CDR1 reads MDHEN; CDR2 reads SYDVKM. V lost 4 bases, J lost 1 base, and 10 bases stayed unmatched. The CDR3 region is CASSSGSYSGGTDTQYF. CDR3 DNA sequence: TGTGCCAGCAGTTCGGGATCTTATAGCGGGGGCACAGATACGCAGTATTTT.

This clonotype showed up just a few times. The chain carries TRBV6-1 and TRBJ2-1; no reliable D call. The DNA end is a closer match to TRBJ2-7, so the J assignment may be wrong. CDR3 length equals 12 residues. Germline V gene lookup returns CDR1 MNHNS and CDR2 SASEGT. CDR3 region: CASSVSYNEQYF. CDR3 nucleotide sequence: TGTGCCAGCAGTGTAAGTTACAATGAGCAGTACTTC.

The chain uses TRBV15 and TRBJ1-2; TRBD1 is a possible D gene (6 bases). Trimming removed 7 bases at V and 7 bases at J, with 22 bases between. The CDR3 spans 15 residues. Germline lookup yields CDR1 LNHNV and CDR2 YYDKDF (reference sequence). In DNA, the CDR3 is TGTGCCACCACTCCGACGGAAACAGGGAGGTCTGGCTACACCTTC. Its protein product is CATTPTETGRSGYTF.

With regard to this clonotype: Compared with germline, one end of the junction differs, possibly owing to a read error. V gene TRBV12-3 or TRBV12-4 combines with J gene TRBJ2-7; no clear D gene. There are 12 residues in the CDR3. This CDR3 reads CASILEVYEQYF. Written as DNA, the CDR3 is TGTGCCAGCATTTTAGAGGTCTACGAGCAGTACTTC.

This sequence joins TRBV28 and TRBJ1-5; weak D call: TRBD1 (6 bases). Looked up from germline, CDR1 is MDHEN and CDR2 is SYDVKM. The CDR3 is 15 amino acids. Deletions cut 2 bases from V and 6 bases from J, with 14 bases between. CDR3 sequence reads: CASSLGGQWSQPQHF. The DNA of the CDR3 is TGTGCCAGCAGTTTAGGGGGCCAGTGGAGTCAGCCCCAGCATTTT.

This clonotype was seen a handful of times. The genes are TRBV4-1 and TRBJ1-2; TRBD1 aligns across 8 bases. The CDR3 has 15 residues. Germline-derived CDR1 and CDR2 are MGHRA and YSYEKL. Unmatched junction bases numbered 4, after V lost 0 bases and J lost 4 bases. The CDR3 sequence is CASSQDPGQGYGYTF. The CDR3 nucleotides read TGCGCCAGCAGCCAAGATCCTGGACAGGGCTATGGCTACACCTTC.

The chain links TRBV7-9 to TRBJ2-1; TRBD1 is a possible D gene (6 bases). V dropped 1 base and J dropped 4 bases, with 17 bases sitting between them. The V gene's germline CDR1 is SEHNR and CDR2 FQNEAQ (reference sequence). This CDR3 has 17 residues. The chain's CDR3 is CASSLVGLGQLYNEQFF. Written as DNA, the CDR3 is TGTGCCAGCAGCTTAGTTGGATTAGGACAGCTATACAATGAGCAGTTCTTC.

This clonotype was picked up one time. The chain has TRBV13 and TRBJ1-4; D call uncertain. The CDR3 length is 16 residues. V was cut by 1 base and J by 3 bases, with 12 bases left in between. Germline V CDR1 and CDR2: PRHDT, FYEKMQ (reference sequence). The CDR3 region is CASSLAGAGPNEKLFF. In DNA, the CDR3 is TGTGCCAGCAGCTTAGCGGGCGCAGGACCTAATGAAAAACTGTTTTTT.

As concerns this clonotype: One end of the junction does not line up with germline, which may come from a read error. The chain is built from TRBV27 and TRBJ2-4; D is perhaps TRBD1 or TRBD2 (6 bases each). The CDR3 covers 14 residues. Germline-derived CDR1 and CDR2 are MNHEY and SMNVEV (reference sequence). The CDR3 sequence is CASSRGGTKNSQYF. The CDR3 DNA reads TGTGCCAGCAGTCGAGGGGGGACCAAAAACAGTCAGTACTTC.

This clonotype was seen a handful of times. The chain uses TRBV3-1 and TRBJ2-3; the D gene is possibly TRBD2 (6 bases). CDR1 and CDR2 from the germline V gene are LGHDT and YNNKEL (reference sequence). This CDR3 region has 15 residues. Trimming cost V 4 bases and J 0 bases, with 11 bases left between them. The CDR3: CASSPRLDSTDTQYF. The CDR3 nucleotides are TGTGCCAGCAGCCCGCGACTAGATAGCACAGATACGCAGTATTTT.

The chain links TRBV5-1 to TRBJ2-4, with 7 bases that match TRBD2. The J call is doubtful: the DNA matches TRBJ2-7 better. From germline, CDR1 is SGHRS and CDR2 YFSETQ. The length of the CDR3 is 17 residues. CDR3 loop: CASSLAPLAEHLSEQYF. CDR3 sequence (DNA): TGCGCCAGCAGCTTGGCTCCCCTAGCGGAGCATTTGAGCGAGCAGTACTTC.

The chain has TRBV11-3 and TRBJ2-1; no firm D call. The tail of the sequence fits TRBJ2-7 better, so the J call may be wrong. The CDR3 is made up of 13 amino acids. Germline CDR1 SGHNT, CDR2 YENEEA. CDR3 sequence reads: CASRGNSYNEQYF. As DNA, the CDR3 is TGTGCCAGCAGAGGCAACTCCTACAATGAGCAGTACTTC.

The V call is TRBV7-6, the J call TRBJ2-3; perhaps D is TRBD1 or TRBD2 (6 bases each). Germline V gives CDR1 SGHVS, CDR2 FNYEAQ. Trimming cost V 5 bases and J 4 bases, with 25 bases left between them. This CDR3 spans 18 amino acids. Here the CDR3 reads CASSPNHGGTTYPDTQYF. The CDR3 DNA is TGTGCCAGCAGCCCCAACCATGGGGGGACAACCTATCCAGATACGCAGTATTTT.

V gene TRBV2 combines with J gene TRBJ2-1, with a tentative D call TRBD1 (6 bases). Germline-derived CDR1 and CDR2 are SNHLY and FYNNEI. V gave up 3 bases and J gave up 6 bases, with 6 bases separating them. This CDR3 contains 12 residues. The CDR3 DNA reads as TGTGCCAGCAGTGAGGACAGCAATGAGCAGTTCTTC. As protein: CASSEDSNEQFF.

The chain couples TRBV28 to TRBJ1-2, with a weak D call TRBD1 (5 bases). Germline-derived CDR1 and CDR2 are MDHEN and SYDVKM. V dropped 8 bases and J dropped 2 bases, with 18 bases sitting between them. There are 15 residues in the CDR3. In DNA, the CDR3 is TGTGCCAGCTGGTCGGGACCACAAGTAAACTATGGCTACACCTTC. Translated: CASWSGPQVNYGYTF.

This sequence joins TRBV7-2 and TRBJ1-4; D gene uncertain. V was cut by 1 base and J by 4 bases, with 10 bases left in between. The germline V gene has CDR1 SGHTA and CDR2 FQGNSA. The length of the CDR3 is 15 residues. The CDR3 reads CASSLVQIVNEKLFF. The CDR3 DNA sequence: TGTGCCAGCAGCTTAGTTCAGATAGTTAATGAAAAACTGTTTTTT.